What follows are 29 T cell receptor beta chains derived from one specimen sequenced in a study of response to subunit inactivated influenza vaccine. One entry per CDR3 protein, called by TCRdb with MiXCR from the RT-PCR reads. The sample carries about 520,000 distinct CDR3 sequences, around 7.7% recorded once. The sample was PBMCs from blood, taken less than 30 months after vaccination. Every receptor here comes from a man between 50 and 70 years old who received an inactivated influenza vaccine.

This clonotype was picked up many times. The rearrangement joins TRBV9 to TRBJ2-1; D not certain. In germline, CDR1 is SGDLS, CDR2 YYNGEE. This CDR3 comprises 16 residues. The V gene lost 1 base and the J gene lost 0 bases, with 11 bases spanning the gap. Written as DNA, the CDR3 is TGTGCCAGCAGCGTACTACCAGATCACTCCTACAATGAGCAGTTCTTC. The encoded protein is CASSVLPDHSYNEQFF.

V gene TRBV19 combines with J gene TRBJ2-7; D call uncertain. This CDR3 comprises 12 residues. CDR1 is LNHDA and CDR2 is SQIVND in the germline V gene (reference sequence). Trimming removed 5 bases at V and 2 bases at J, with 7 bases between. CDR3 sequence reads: CASSSPAYEQYF. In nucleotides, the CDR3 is TGTGCCAGTAGTTCTCCGGCCTACGAGCAGTACTTC.

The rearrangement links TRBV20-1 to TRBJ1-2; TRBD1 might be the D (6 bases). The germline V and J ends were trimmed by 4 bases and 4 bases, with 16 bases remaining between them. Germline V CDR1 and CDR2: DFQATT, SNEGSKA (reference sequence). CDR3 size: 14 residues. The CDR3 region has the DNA TGCAGTGCTAATAAACAAGGGGGGATCTATGGCTACACCTTC. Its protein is CSANKQGGIYGYTF.

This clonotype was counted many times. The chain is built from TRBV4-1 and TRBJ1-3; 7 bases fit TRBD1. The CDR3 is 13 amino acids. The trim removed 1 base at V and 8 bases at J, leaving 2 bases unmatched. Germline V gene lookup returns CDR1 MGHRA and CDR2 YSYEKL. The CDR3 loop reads CASSQATGYTIYF. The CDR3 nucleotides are TGCGCCAGCAGCCAAGCGACAGGGTACACCATATATTTT.

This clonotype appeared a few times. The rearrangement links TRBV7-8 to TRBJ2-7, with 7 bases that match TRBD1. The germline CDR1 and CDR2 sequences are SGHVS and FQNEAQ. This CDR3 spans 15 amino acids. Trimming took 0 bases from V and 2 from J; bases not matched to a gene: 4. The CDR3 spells CASSLAQTGTYEQYF. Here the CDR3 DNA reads TGTGCCAGCAGCTTAGCCCAGACAGGGACCTACGAGCAGTACTTC.

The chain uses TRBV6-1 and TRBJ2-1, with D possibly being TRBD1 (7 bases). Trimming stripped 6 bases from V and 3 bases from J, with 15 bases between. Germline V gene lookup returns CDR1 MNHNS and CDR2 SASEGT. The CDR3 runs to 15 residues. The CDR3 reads CASSAGTALYNEQFF. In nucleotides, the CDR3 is TGTGCCAGCAGCGCGGGGACAGCCCTCTACAATGAGCAGTTCTTC.

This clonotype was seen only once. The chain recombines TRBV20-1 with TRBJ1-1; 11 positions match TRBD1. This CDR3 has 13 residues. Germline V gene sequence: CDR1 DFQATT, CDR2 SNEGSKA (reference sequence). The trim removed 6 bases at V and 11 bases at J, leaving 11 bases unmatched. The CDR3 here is CSAPGQGVTTAFF. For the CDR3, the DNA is TGCAGTGCGCCGGGACAGGGGGTTACTACGGCTTTCTTT.

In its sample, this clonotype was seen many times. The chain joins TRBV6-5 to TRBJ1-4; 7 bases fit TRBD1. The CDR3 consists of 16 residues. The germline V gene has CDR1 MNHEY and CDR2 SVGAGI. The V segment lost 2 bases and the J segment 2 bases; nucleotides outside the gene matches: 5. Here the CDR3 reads CASSYESQGTNEKLFF. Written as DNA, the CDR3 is TGTGCCAGCAGTTACGAGTCACAGGGGACTAATGAAAAACTGTTTTTT.

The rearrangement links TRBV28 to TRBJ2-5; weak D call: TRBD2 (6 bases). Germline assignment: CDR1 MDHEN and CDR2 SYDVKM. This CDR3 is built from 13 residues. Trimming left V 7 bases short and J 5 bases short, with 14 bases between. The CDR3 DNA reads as TGTGCCAGCACGGAGGGGCGCTTGGAGACCCAGTACTTC. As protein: CASTEGRLETQYF.

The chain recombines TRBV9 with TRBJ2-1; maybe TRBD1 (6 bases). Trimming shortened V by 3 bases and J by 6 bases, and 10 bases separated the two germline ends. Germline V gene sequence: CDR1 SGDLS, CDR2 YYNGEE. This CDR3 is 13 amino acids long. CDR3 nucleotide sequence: TGTGCCAGCAGCGCCAGGGGTGGCAATGAGCAGTTCTTC. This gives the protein CASSARGGNEQFF.

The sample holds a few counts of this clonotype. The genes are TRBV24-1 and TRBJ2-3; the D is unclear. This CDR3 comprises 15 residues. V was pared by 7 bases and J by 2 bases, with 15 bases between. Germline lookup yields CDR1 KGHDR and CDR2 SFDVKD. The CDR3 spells CATRDAVRDTDTQYF. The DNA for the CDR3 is TGTGCCACCAGGGACGCGGTGAGAGACACAGATACGCAGTATTTT.

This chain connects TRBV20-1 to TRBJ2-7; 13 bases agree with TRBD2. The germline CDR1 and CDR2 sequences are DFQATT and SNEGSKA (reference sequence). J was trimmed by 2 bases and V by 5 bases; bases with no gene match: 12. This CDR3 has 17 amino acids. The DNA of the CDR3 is TGCAGTGCTGGCACCTTCGACGGGACTAGCGGGACCTACGAGCAGTACTTC. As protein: CSAGTFDGTSGTYEQYF.

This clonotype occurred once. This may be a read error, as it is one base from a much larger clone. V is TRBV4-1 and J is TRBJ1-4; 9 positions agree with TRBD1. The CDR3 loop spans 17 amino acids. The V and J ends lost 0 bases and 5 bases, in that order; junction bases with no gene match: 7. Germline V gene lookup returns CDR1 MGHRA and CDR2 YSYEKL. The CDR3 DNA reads TGCGCCAGCAGCCAAGATCCCCGGACAGGGGCCAATGAAAAACTGTTTTTT. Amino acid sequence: CASSQDPRTGANEKLFF.

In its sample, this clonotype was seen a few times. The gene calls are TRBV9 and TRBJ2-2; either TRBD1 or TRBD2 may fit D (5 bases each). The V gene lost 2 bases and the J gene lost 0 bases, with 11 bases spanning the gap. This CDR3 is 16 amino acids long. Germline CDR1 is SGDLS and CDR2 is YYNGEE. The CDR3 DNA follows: TGTGCCAGCAGCGTGAAGGGACGACCGAACACCGGGGAGCTGTTTTTT. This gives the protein CASSVKGRPNTGELFF.

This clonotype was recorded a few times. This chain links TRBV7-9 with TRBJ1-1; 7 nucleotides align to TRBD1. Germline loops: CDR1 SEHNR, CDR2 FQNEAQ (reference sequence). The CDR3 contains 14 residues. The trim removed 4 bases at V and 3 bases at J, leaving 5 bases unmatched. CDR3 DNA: TGTGCCAGCAGCTCTTTTGACAGGGACACTGAAGCTTTCTTT. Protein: CASSSFDRDTEAFF.

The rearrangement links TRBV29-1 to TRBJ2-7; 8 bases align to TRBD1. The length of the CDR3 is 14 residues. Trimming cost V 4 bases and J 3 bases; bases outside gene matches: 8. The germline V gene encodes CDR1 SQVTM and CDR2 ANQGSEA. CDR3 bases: TGCAGCGTTGTGCTGGCGGGACAGGTCTACGAGCAGTACTTC. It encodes CSVVLAGQVYEQYF.

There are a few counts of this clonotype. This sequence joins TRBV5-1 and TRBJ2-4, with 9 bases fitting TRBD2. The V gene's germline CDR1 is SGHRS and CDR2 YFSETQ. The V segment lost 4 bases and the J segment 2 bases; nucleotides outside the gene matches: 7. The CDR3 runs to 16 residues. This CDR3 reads CASSLLAGVSKNIQYF. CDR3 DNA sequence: TGCGCCAGCAGCCTGTTAGCGGGAGTATCCAAAAACATTCAGTACTTC.

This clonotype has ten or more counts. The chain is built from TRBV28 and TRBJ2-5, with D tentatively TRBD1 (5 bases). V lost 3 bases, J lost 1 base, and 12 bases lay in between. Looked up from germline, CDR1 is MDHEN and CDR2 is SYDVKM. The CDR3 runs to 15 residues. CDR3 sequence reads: CASSFDSKGQETQYF. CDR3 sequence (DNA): TGTGCCAGCAGTTTTGACAGTAAAGGCCAAGAGACCCAGTACTTC.

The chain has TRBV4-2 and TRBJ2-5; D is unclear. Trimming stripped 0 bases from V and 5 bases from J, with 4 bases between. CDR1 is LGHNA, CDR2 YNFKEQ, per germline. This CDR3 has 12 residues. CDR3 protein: CASSQDWETQYF. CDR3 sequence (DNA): TGTGCCAGCAGCCAAGACTGGGAGACCCAGTACTTC.

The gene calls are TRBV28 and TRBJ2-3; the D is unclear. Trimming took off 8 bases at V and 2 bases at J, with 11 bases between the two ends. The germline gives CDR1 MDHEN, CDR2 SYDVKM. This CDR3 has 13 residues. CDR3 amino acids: CASAKGNTDTQYF. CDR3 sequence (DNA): TGTGCCAGCGCCAAAGGGAACACAGATACGCAGTATTTT.

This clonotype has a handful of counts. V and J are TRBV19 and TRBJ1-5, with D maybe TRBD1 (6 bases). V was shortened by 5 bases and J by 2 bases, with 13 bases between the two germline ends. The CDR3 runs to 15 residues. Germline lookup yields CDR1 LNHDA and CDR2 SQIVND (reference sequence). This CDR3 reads CASSAGGGRNQPQHF. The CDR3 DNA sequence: TGTGCCAGTAGTGCGGGAGGGGGGCGCAATCAGCCCCAGCATTTT.

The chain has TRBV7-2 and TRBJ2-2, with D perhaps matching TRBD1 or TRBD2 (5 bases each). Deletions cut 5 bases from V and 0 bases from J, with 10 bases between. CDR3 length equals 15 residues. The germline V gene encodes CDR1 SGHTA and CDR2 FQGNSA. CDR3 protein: CASSPGRTNTGELFF. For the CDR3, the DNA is TGTGCCAGCAGCCCGGGACGGACGAACACCGGGGAGCTGTTTTTT. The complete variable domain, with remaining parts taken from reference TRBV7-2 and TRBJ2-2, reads GAGVSQSPSNKVTEKGKDVELRCDPISGHTALYWYRQSLGQGLEFLIYFQGNSAPDKSGLPSDRFSAERTGGSVSTLTIQRTQQEDSAVYLCASSPGRTNTGELFFGEGSRLTVL.

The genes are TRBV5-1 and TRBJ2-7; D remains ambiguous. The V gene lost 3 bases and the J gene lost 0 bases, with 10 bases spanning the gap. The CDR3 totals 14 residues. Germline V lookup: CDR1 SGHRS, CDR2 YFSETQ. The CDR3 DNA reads TGCGCCAGCAGCTCCAACAGTGCCTCCTACGAGCAGTACTTC. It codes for CASSSNSASYEQYF.

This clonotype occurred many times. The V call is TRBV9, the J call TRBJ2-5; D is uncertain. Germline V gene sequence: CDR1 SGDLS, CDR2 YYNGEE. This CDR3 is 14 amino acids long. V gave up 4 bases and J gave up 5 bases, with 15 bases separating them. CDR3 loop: CASSTPQPVETQYF. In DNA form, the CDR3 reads TGTGCCAGCAGCACCCCTCAACCCGTGGAGACCCAGTACTTC.

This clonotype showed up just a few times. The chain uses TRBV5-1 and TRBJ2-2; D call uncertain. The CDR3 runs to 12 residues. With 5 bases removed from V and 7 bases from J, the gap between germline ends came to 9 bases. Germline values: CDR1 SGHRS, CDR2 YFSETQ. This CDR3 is CASREVGGELFF. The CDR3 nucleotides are TGCGCCAGCAGGGAAGTTGGCGGGGAGCTGTTTTTT.

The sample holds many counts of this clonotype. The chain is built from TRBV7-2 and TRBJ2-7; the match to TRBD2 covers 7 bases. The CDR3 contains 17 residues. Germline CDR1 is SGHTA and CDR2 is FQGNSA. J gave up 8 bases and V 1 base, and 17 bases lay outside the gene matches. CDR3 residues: CASSLGPSGGAPAKQYF. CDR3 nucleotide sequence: TGTGCCAGCAGCTTAGGGCCTAGCGGAGGGGCCCCCGCAAAGCAGTACTTC. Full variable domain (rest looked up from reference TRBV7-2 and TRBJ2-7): GAGVSQSPSNKVTEKGKDVELRCDPISGHTALYWYRQSLGQGLEFLIYFQGNSAPDKSGLPSDRFSAERTGGSVSTLTIQRTQQEDSAVYLCASSLGPSGGAPAKQYFGPGTRLTVT.

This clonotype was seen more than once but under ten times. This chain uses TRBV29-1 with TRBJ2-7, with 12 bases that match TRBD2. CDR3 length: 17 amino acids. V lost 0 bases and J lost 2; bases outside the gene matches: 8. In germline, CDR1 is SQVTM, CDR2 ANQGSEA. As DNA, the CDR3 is TGCAGCGTTGAAGATGGACTCCTAGCGGGAGGGACCTACGAGCAGTACTTC. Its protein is CSVEDGLLAGGTYEQYF.

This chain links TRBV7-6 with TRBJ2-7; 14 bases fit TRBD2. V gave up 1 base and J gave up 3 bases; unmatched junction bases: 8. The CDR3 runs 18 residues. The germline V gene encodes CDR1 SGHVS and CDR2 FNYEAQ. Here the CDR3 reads CASSLEPGTSGSHYEQYF. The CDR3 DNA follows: TGTGCCAGCAGCTTAGAGCCCGGGACTAGCGGGAGTCACTACGAGCAGTACTTC.

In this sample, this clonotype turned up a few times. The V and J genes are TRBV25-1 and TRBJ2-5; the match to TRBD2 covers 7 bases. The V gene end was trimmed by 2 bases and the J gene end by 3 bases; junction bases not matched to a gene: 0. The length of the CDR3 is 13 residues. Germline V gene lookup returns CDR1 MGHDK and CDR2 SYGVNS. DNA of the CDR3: TGTGCCAGCAGTGAAGCGGGGGAAGAGACCCAGTACTTC. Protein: CASSEAGEETQYF.